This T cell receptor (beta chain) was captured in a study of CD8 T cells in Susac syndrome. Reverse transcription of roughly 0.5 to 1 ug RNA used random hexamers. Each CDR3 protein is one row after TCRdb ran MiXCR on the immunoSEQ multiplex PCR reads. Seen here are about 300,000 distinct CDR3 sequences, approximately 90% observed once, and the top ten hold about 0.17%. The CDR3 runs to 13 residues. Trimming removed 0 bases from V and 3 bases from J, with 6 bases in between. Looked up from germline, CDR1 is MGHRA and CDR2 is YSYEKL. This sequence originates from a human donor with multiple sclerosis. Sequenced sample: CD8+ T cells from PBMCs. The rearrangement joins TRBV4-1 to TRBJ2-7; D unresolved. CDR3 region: CASSQDWDYEQYF. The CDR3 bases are TGCGCCAGCAGCCAAGACTGGGACTACGAGCAGTACTTC.